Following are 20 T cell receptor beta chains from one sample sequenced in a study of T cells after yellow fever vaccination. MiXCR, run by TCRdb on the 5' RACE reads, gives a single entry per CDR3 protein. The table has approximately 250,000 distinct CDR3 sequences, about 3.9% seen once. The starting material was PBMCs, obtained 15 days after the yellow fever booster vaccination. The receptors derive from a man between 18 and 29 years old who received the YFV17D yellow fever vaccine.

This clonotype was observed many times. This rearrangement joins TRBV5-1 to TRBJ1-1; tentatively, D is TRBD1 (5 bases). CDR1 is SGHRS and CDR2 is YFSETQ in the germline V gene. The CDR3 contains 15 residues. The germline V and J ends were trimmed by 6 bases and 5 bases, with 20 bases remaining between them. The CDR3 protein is CASTGEAGGGTEAFF. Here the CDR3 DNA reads TGCGCCAGCACCGGGGAGGCTGGGGGGGGGACTGAAGCTTTCTTT.

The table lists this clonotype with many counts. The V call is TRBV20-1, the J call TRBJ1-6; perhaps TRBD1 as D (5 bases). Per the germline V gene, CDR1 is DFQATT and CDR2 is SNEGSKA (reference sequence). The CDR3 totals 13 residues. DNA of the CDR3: TGCAGCCTCCTCTCCCCCGGGGCGAGCCAGTCCCACTTT. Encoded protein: CSLLSPGASQSHF.

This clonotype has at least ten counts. Here the CDR3 DNA reads TGTGCCTGGAGTAGAATGGGCGGGGAGCTGTTTTTT. Protein: CAWSRMGGELFF. V and J are TRBV30 and TRBJ2-2, with no clear D. Per the germline V gene, CDR1 is GTSNPN and CDR2 is SVGIG (reference sequence). The CDR3 extends over 12 amino acids. Trimming shortened V by 2 bases and J by 7 bases, and 8 bases separated the two germline ends.

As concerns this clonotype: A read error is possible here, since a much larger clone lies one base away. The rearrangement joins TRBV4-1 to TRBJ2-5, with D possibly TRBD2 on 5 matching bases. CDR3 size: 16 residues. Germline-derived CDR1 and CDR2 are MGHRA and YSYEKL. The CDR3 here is CASRQGRWESRETQYF. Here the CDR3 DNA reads TGCGCCAGCAGACAAGGAAGGTGGGAGTCCCGAGAGACCCAGTACTTC.

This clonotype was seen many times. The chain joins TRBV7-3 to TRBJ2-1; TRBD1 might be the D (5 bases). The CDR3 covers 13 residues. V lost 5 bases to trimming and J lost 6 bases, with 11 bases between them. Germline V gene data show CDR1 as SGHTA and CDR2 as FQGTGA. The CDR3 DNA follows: TGTGCCAGCAGCGACAGCCACGCCAATGAGCAGTTCTTC. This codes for CASSDSHANEQFF.

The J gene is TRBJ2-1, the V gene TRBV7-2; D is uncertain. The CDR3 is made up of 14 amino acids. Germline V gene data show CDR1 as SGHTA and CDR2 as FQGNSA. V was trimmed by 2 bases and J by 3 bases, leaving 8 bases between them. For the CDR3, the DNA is TGTGCCAGCAGCTTACAAGGCTTCTACAATGAGCAGTTCTTC. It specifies CASSLQGFYNEQFF. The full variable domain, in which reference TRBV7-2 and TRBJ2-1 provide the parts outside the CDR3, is GAGVSQSPSNKVTEKGKDVELRCDPISGHTALYWYRQSLGQGLEFLIYFQGNSAPDKSGLPSDRFSAERTGGSVSTLTIQRTQQEDSAVYLCASSLQGFYNEQFFGPGTRLTVL.

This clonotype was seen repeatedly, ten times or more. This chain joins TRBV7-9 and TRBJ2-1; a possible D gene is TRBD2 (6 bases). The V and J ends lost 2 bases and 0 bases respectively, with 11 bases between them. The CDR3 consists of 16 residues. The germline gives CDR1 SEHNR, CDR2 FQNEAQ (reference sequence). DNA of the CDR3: TGTGCCAGCAGCTTATCGCTAGCGAGCTCCTACAATGAGCAGTTCTTC. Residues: CASSLSLASSYNEQFF.

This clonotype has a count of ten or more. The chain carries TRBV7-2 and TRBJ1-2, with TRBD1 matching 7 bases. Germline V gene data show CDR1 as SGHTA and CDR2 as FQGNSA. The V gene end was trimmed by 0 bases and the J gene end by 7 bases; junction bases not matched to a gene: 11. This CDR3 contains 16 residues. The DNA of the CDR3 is TGTGCCAGCAGCTTAGCCGGGACAGTCGGCCCGTCTGGCTACACCTTC. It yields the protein CASSLAGTVGPSGYTF.

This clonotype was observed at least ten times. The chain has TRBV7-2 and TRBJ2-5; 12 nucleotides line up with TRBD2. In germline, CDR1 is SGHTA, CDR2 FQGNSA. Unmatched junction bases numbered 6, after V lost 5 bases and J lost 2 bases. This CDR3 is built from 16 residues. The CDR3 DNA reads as TGTGCCAGCAGCCCGGCTAGCGGGGGGGGACAAGAGACCCAGTACTTC. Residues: CASSPASGGGQETQYF.

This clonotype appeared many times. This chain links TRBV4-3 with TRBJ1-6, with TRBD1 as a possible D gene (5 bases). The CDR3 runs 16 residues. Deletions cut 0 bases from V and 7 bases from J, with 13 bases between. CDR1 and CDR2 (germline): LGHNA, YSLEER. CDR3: CASSQDPGTQNSPLHF. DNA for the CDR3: TGCGCCAGCAGCCAAGATCCGGGGACCCAAAATTCACCCCTCCACTTT.

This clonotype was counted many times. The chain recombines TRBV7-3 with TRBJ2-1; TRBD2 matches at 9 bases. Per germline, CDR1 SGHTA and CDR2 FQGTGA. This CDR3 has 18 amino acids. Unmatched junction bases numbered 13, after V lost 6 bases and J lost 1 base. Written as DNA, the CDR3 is TGTGCCAGCAGGAGCGGTGGGGCTAGCGGGGAGTCCTACAATGAGCAGTTCTTC. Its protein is CASRSGGASGESYNEQFF.

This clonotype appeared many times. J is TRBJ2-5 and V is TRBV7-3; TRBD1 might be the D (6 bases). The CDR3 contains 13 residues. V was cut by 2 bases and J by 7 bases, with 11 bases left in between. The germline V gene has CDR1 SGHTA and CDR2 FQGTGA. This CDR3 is CASSLDRSRTQYF. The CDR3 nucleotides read TGTGCCAGCAGCTTAGACAGGTCGAGGACCCAGTACTTC.

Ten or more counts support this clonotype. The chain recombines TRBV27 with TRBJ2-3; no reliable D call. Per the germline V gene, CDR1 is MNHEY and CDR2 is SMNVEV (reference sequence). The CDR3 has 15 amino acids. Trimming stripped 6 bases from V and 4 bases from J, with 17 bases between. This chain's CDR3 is CASSTTPRLSDTQYF. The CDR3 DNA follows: TGTGCCAGCAGCACGACCCCCCGACTCTCAGATACGCAGTATTTT.

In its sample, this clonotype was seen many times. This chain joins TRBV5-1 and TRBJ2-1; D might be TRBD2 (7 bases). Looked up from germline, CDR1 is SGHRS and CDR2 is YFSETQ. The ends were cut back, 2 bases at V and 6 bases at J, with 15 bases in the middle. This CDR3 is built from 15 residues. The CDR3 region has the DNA TGCGCCAGCAGCTTTTTCGCGGGGGCCGCCAATGAGCAGTTCTTC. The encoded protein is CASSFFAGAANEQFF.

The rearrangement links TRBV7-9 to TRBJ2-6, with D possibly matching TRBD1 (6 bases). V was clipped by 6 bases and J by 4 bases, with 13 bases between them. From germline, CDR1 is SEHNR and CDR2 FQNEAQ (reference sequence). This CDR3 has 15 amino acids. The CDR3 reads CASSPQGTGANVLTF. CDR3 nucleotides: TGTGCCAGCAGTCCACAGGGCACCGGGGCCAACGTCCTGACTTTC. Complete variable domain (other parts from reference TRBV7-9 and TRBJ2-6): DTGVSQNPRHKITKRGQNVTFRCDPISEHNRLYWYRQTLGQGPEFLTYFQNEAQLEKSRLLSDRFSAERPKGSFSTLEIQRTEQGDSAMYLCASSPQGTGANVLTFGAGSRLTVL.

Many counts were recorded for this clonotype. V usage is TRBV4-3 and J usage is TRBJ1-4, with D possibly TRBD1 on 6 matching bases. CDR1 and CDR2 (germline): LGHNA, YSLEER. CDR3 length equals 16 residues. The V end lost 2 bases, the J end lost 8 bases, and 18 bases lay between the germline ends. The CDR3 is CASSQLTGGRREKLFF. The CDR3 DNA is TGCGCCAGCAGCCAACTGACCGGGGGGCGCCGGGAAAAACTGTTTTTT.

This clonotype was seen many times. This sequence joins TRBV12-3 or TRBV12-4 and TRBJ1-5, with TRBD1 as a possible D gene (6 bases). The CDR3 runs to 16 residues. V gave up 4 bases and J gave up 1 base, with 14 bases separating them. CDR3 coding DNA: TGTGCCAGCAGTTCCCAGGGGAGGGAGAGCAATCAGCCCCAGCATTTT. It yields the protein CASSSQGRESNQPQHF.

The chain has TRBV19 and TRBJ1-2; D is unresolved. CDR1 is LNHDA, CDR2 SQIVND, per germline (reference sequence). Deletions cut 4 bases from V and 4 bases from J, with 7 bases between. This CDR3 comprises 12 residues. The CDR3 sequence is CASSKSVYGYTF. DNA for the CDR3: TGTGCCAGTAGTAAATCCGTCTATGGCTACACCTTC.

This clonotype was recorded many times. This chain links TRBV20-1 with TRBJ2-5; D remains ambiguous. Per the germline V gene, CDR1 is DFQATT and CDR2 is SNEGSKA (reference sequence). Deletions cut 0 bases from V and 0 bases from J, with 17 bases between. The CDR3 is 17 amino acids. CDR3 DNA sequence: TGCAGTGCTAGAGATTTCTTAGGGTCGGGCAACCAAGAGACCCAGTACTTC. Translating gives CSARDFLGSGNQETQYF.

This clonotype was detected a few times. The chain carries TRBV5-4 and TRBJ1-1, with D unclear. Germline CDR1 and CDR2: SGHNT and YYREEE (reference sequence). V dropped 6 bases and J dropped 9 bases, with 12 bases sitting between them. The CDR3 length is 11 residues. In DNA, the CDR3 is TGTGCCAGCACCGTGAATTCTAAAGCTTTCTTT. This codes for CASTVNSKAFF.